This TCR beta chain stems from a study of cytomegalovirus exposure and HLA in healthy donors. Whole-study findings and limits: There were about 160 TCR beta chains listed as cytomegalovirus-associated.

This CDR3 is built from 15 residues. J gave up 4 bases and V 1 base, and 5 bases lay outside the gene matches. CDR1 is MNHEY, CDR2 SVGAGI, per germline. TCRdb's copy holds only in-frame clones and misses some; the assay was immunoSEQ multiplex PCR. This sample carries about 120,000 clones, approximately 87% of them seen once, and the ten largest clones take under 6.5%. This clone was recorded a few times. The antigen remains undetermined. The clonotype originates from a woman between 18 and 29 years old in good health and CMV-seropositive. Sequenced sample: PBMCs. V usage is TRBV6-5 and J usage is TRBJ1-2, with TRBD1 identical over 8 bases. CDR3: CASSYYSGGPYGYTF. The CDR3 DNA follows: TGTGCCAGCAGTTACTATTCAGGGGGCCCCTATGGCTACACCTTC.